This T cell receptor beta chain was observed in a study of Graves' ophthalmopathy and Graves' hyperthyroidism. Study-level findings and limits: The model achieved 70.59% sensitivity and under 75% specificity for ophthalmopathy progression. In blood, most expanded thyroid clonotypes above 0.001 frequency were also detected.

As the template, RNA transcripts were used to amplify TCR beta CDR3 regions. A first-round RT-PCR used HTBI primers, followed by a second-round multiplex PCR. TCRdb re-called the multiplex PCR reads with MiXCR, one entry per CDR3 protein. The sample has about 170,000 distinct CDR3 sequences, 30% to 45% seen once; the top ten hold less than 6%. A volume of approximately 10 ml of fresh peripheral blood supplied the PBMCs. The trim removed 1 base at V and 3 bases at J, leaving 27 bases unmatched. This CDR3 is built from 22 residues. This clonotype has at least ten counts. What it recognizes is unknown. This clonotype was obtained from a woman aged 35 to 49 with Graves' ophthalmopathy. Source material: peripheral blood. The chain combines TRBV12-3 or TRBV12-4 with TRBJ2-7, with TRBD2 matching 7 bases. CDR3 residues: CASSLVHWAGGPWRRESYEQYF. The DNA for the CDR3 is TGTGCCAGCAGTTTAGTTCATTGGGCAGGAGGGCCCTGGAGGCGGGAGAGCTACGAGCAGTACTTC.